This is a list of T cell receptor beta chains from one sample in a study of metastatic and nonmetastatic thyroid tumors. MiXCR re-clonotyped the PCR reads for TCRdb. Among 3,000 to 5,000 clones listed, about 22% were seen once. The sample comprised tumor tissue. The receptor set was obtained from a female donor with papillary thyroid cancer or a benign thyroid nodule (not recorded which). Some clones in this sample may be carry-over from other donors' samples. Both conserved end residues are part of each CDR3. The order of the fields is clone size, D gene, V gene, J gene, CDR3 protein, CDR3 DNA. The D gene is left open where the match is weak. The listing skips clone size in some rows; elsewhere it reads once, few, many or a size class.

clone_size: few
d_call: TRBD2
v_call: TRBV10-2
j_call: TRBJ2-7
cdr3_aa: CASSVLAGTEQYF
cdr3_nt: TGCGCCAGCAGCGTACTAGCGGGTACCGAGCAGTACTTC

clone_size: NA
d_call: NA
v_call: TRBV18
j_call: TRBJ1-1
cdr3_aa: CASSLGRNEAFF
cdr3_nt: TGTGCCAGCTCCCTAGGACGGAATGAAGCTTTCTTT

clone_size: once
d_call: NA
v_call: TRBV5-1
j_call: TRBJ1-1
cdr3_aa: CASSLGSGDTEAFF
cdr3_nt: TGCGCCAGCAGCTTGGGGTCCGGGGACACTGAAGCTTTCTTT

clone_size: NA
d_call: NA
v_call: TRBV5-1
j_call: TRBJ2-7
cdr3_aa: CASSLSLELGEQYF
cdr3_nt: TGCGCCAGCAGCTTGAGCCTAGAACTAGGCGAGCAGTACTTC

clone_size: NA
d_call: TRBD1
v_call: TRBV19
j_call: TRBJ2-6
cdr3_aa: CASSLRDRVTSGANVLTF
cdr3_nt: TGTGCCAGTAGTCTCCGGGACAGGGTGACCTCTGGGGCCAACGTCCTGACTTTC

clone_size: NA
d_call: TRBD2
v_call: TRBV20-1
j_call: TRBJ2-7
cdr3_aa: CSAIQISGGFGGEQYF
cdr3_nt: TGCAGTGCTATTCAAATTAGCGGGGGGTTTGGTGGCGAGCAGTACTTC

clone_size: few
d_call: TRBD1
v_call: TRBV6-2/TRBV6-3
j_call: TRBJ1-1
cdr3_aa: CASSYDRVTTEAFF
cdr3_nt: TGTGCCAGCAGTTACGACAGGGTGACCACTGAAGCTTTCTTT

clone_size: medium-sized
d_call: NA
v_call: TRBV4-1
j_call: TRBJ2-7
cdr3_aa: CASSQVDLVSPLYEQYF
cdr3_nt: TGCGCCAGCAGCCAGGTAGATCTGGTCTCCCCCTTGTACGAGCAGTACTTC

clone_size: medium-sized
d_call: NA
v_call: TRBV11-3
j_call: TRBJ2-3
cdr3_aa: CASSSHEEPKDTQYF
cdr3_nt: TGTGCCAGCAGCTCCCACGAAGAACCAAAAGATACGCAGTATTTT

clone_size: NA
d_call: TRBD1
v_call: TRBV30
j_call: TRBJ2-7
cdr3_aa: CAWSRQGIHEQYF
cdr3_nt: TGTGCCTGGAGTCGACAGGGGATCCACGAGCAGTACTTC

clone_size: few
d_call: NA
v_call: TRBV6-2/TRBV6-3
j_call: TRBJ1-1
cdr3_aa: CASSYSAGNPTEAFF
cdr3_nt: TGTGCCAGCAGTTACTCTGCCGGTAACCCCACTGAAGCTTTCTTT

clone_size: NA
d_call: TRBD2
v_call: TRBV13
j_call: TRBJ2-7
cdr3_aa: CASCPSSLAGGFPSYEQYF
cdr3_nt: TGTGCCAGCTGCCCCTCGTCACTAGCGGGAGGGTTTCCTTCTTACGAGCAGTACTTC

clone_size: few
d_call: NA
v_call: TRBV12-3/TRBV12-4
j_call: TRBJ2-3
cdr3_aa: CASSFGIGTDTQYF
cdr3_nt: TGTGCCAGCAGTTTCGGGATTGGCACAGATACGCAGTATTTT

clone_size: NA
d_call: NA
v_call: TRBV7-2
j_call: TRBJ1-1
cdr3_aa: CASSVRGRVNTEAFF
cdr3_nt: TGTGCCAGCAGTGTCCGCGGCAGGGTGAACACTGAAGCTTTCTTT

clone_size: many
d_call: NA
v_call: TRBV15
j_call: TRBJ1-1
cdr3_aa: CATSRRENTEAFF
cdr3_nt: TGTGCCACCAGCCGACGTGAAAACACTGAAGCTTTCTTT

clone_size: NA
d_call: NA
v_call: TRBV6-5
j_call: TRBJ2-1
cdr3_aa: CASRDSYNEQFF
cdr3_nt: TGTGCCAGCAGGGACTCCTACAATGAGCAGTTCTTC

clone_size: NA
d_call: NA
v_call: TRBV5-1
j_call: TRBJ2-7
cdr3_aa: CASSRGWGYEQYF
cdr3_nt: TGCGCCAGCAGCCGGGGGTGGGGATACGAGCAGTACTTC

clone_size: NA
d_call: NA
v_call: TRBV20-1
j_call: TRBJ2-2
cdr3_aa: CSAAGIGELFF
cdr3_nt: TGCAGTGCAGCAGGAATCGGGGAGCTGTTTTTT

clone_size: medium-sized
d_call: TRBD1
v_call: TRBV20-1
j_call: TRBJ1-1
cdr3_aa: CSANRGQGLTEAFF
cdr3_nt: TGCAGTGCTAACAGGGGGCAGGGACTGACTGAAGCTTTCTTT

clone_size: medium-sized
d_call: NA
v_call: TRBV2
j_call: TRBJ1-4
cdr3_aa: CASISRGGELFF
cdr3_nt: TGTGCCAGCATCTCCAGAGGTGGGGAACTGTTTTTT

clone_size: NA
d_call: TRBD2
v_call: TRBV6-1
j_call: TRBJ2-7
cdr3_aa: CASSPTSGGQYFEQYF
cdr3_nt: TGTGCCAGCAGTCCAACTAGCGGGGGCCAGTACTTCGAGCAGTACTTC

clone_size: many
d_call: NA
v_call: TRBV6-1
j_call: TRBJ1-1
cdr3_aa: CASSDGGPLVGAFF
cdr3_nt: TGTGCCAGCAGTGACGGTGGACCTCTGGTAGGAGCTTTCTTT

clone_size: once
d_call: TRBD1
v_call: TRBV11-1
j_call: TRBJ1-6
cdr3_aa: CASSYQAGTGNSPLHF
cdr3_nt: TGTGCCAGCAGCTACCAAGCCGGGACAGGGAATTCACCCCTCCACTTT

clone_size: NA
d_call: NA
v_call: TRBV27
j_call: TRBJ2-1
cdr3_aa: CASSLTRGLLNEQFF
cdr3_nt: TGTGCCAGCAGTTTAACCCGGGGGCTTTTAAATGAGCAGTTCTTC

clone_size: few
d_call: TRBD2
v_call: TRBV29-1
j_call: TRBJ2-2
cdr3_aa: CSVRAGGPTGELFF
cdr3_nt: TGCAGCGTACGAGCGGGAGGGCCAACCGGGGAGCTGTTTTTT

clone_size: NA
d_call: TRBD1
v_call: TRBV28
j_call: TRBJ2-1
cdr3_aa: CASRDRGPNNEQFF
cdr3_nt: TGTGCCAGCAGGGACAGGGGCCCTAACAATGAGCAGTTCTTC

clone_size: medium-sized
d_call: NA
v_call: TRBV10-2
j_call: TRBJ2-1
cdr3_aa: CASSERTHPQFF
cdr3_nt: TGCGCCAGCAGTGAGCGGACCCACCCACAGTTCTTC